A single sample is the source of the 15 T cell receptor beta chains below, sequenced in a study of T cells in tuberculosis. Only in-frame clones appear in the TCRdb table, and some are missing; sequencing was by immunoSEQ multiplex PCR. This sample has 85,000 to 90,000 clones; approximately 91% occur once, and the top ten carry around 2%. Thawed, overnight-rested PBMC were stained with GMM-loaded CD1B tetramer, viability dye and anti-CD3, then sorted. C32 glucose monomycolate from Rhodococcus equi was loaded onto the CD1B tetramers. Sequenced input: CD1b-GMM tetramer-negative cells sorted from PBMCs. Source of these receptors: an adult woman with latent tuberculosis.

CDR3 bases: TGTGCCAGCTCACCACGCGGCGAAGCTTTCTTT. Residues: CASSPRGEAFF. V usage is TRBV18 and J usage is TRBJ1-1; unclear D gene. With 1 base removed from V and 8 bases from J, the gap between germline ends came to 5 bases. CDR1 and CDR2 from the germline V gene are KGHSH and LQKENI. The CDR3 runs 11 residues.

V gene TRBV5-1 combines with J gene TRBJ2-1; a weak D match, TRBD1 (6 bases). The length of the CDR3 is 15 residues. Germline V gene sequence: CDR1 SGHRS, CDR2 YFSETQ. Trimming removed 0 bases at V and 0 bases at J, with 7 bases between. The CDR3 sequence is CASSLDRVSYNEQFF. The CDR3 DNA follows: TGCGCCAGCAGCTTGGACAGGGTCTCCTACAATGAGCAGTTCTTC.

The genes are TRBV7-6 and TRBJ2-1; tentatively, D is TRBD1 (6 bases). The CDR3 contains 15 residues. Germline V lookup: CDR1 SGHVS, CDR2 FNYEAQ. V was pared by 2 bases and J by 7 bases, with 15 bases between. The CDR3 DNA reads as TGTGCCAGCAGCTTATCGGTGGGGGCCGGGAATGAGCAGTTCTTC. Encoded protein: CASSLSVGAGNEQFF.

V usage is TRBV7-2 and J usage is TRBJ2-5, with 7 bases that match TRBD1. After removal of 3 bases from V and 3 bases from J, the junction contained 4 bases not matched to a gene. This CDR3 contains 14 residues. Per the germline V gene, CDR1 is SGHTA and CDR2 is FQGNSA. CDR3: CASSFGTVKETQYF. As DNA, the CDR3 is TGTGCCAGCAGCTTTGGGACAGTAAAAGAGACCCAGTACTTC. Supplemented by reference TRBV7-2 and TRBJ2-5, the full variable domain reads GAGVSQSPSNKVTEKGKDVELRCDPISGHTALYWYRQSLGQGLEFLIYFQGNSAPDKSGLPSDRFSAERTGGSVSTLTIQRTQQEDSAVYLCASSFGTVKETQYFGPGTRLLVL.

This chain links TRBV27 with TRBJ1-1; D not resolved. Germline V gene sequence: CDR1 MNHEY, CDR2 SMNVEV (reference sequence). The V gene lost 2 bases and the J gene lost 4 bases, with 11 bases spanning the gap. CDR3 size: 14 residues. CDR3 sequence reads: CASSLTGGITEAFF. CDR3 DNA: TGTGCCAGCAGTTTAACGGGAGGAATCACTGAAGCTTTCTTT.

The gene calls are TRBV18 and TRBJ1-2; 7 bases are a match to TRBD1. Germline CDR1 reads KGHSH; CDR2 reads LQKENI. Unmatched junction bases numbered 18, after V lost 6 bases and J lost 8 bases. The CDR3 sequence is 16 residues long. CDR3 in amino acids: CASSLHRDRTQGGYTF. The DNA of the CDR3 is TGTGCCAGCTCGCTTCACCGGGACAGAACCCAGGGGGGCTACACCTTC.

V gene TRBV25-1 combines with J gene TRBJ1-6; D is unresolved. From germline, CDR1 is MGHDK and CDR2 SYGVNS. The CDR3 spans 16 residues. The CDR3 bases are TGTGCGACCAAGCCTCCAACTGACACCTATAATTCACCCCTCCACTTT. This encodes CATKPPTDTYNSPLHF.

The rearrangement links TRBV28 to TRBJ2-7; tentative D call: TRBD1 (7 bases). This CDR3 comprises 15 residues. V shed 6 bases and J shed 6 bases, with 21 bases lying between them. Germline lookup yields CDR1 MDHEN and CDR2 SYDVKM. CDR3 coding DNA: TGTGCCAGCAGCTCCCGACAGGGACTTACCTCCGAGCAGTACGTC. This encodes CASSSRQGLTSEQYV.

V usage is TRBV28 and J usage is TRBJ2-3; TRBD2 agrees at 7 bases. The CDR3 is 17 amino acids. V lost 4 bases and J lost 2; bases outside the gene matches: 12. Germline V gene lookup returns CDR1 MDHEN and CDR2 SYDVKM. The DNA for the CDR3 is TGTGCCAGCAGTTCCCCTGTCCTAGCGGCCTACACAGATACGCAGTATTTT. Translated: CASSSPVLAAYTDTQYF.

The CDR3 loop reads CASSSNRANEQFF. The CDR3 bases are TGTGCCAGCAGTTCAAACAGGGCCAATGAGCAGTTCTTC. The chain recombines TRBV27 with TRBJ2-1; possible D gene TRBD1, 6 bases. Germline CDR1 reads MNHEY; CDR2 reads SMNVEV (reference sequence). Trimming left V 4 bases short and J 6 bases short, with 10 bases between. This CDR3 comprises 13 residues.

The chain's CDR3 is CAWGWGQANTGELFF. The CDR3 bases are TGTGCCTGGGGATGGGGACAGGCGAACACCGGGGAGCTGTTTTTT. The chain recombines TRBV30 with TRBJ2-2, with TRBD1 matching 8 bases. The V gene's germline CDR1 is GTSNPN and CDR2 SVGIG (reference sequence). CDR3 length: 15 amino acids. V gave up 5 bases and J gave up 0 bases; unmatched junction bases: 5.

This clone showed up just a few times. The rearrangement links TRBV18 to TRBJ2-7; 9 bases map to TRBD1. Trimming cost V 2 bases and J 5 bases; bases outside gene matches: 1. Germline CDR1 and CDR2: KGHSH and LQKENI. The CDR3 has 13 amino acids. DNA of the CDR3: TGTGCCAGCTCACCAACAGGGGGCAACGAGCAGTACTTC. It is translated as CASSPTGGNEQYF.

CDR3 in DNA: TGCGCCAGCAGCCCTTTGGGGGCCGTAAGTTCCCAGTACTTC. Translation gives CASSPLGAVSSQYF. The rearrangement joins TRBV5-1 to TRBJ2-5, with D perhaps TRBD1 (6 bases). Germline values: CDR1 SGHRS, CDR2 YFSETQ. The CDR3 is 14 residues long. Trimming took 4 bases from V and 9 from J, leaving 19 bases between them.

The chain recombines TRBV27 with TRBJ1-6; 7 bases fit TRBD1. CDR3 length: 15 residues. The V gene's germline CDR1 is MNHEY and CDR2 SMNVEV (reference sequence). J gave up 6 bases and V 5 bases, and 7 bases lay outside the gene matches. Here the CDR3 DNA reads TGTGCCAGCAGTACCCGACAGGGCCCTAATTCACCCCTCCACTTT. This translates into CASSTRQGPNSPLHF.

The chain recombines TRBV10-3 with TRBJ1-1; TRBD1 matches 10 bases. Losses at the gene ends were 2 bases for V and 5 bases for J; bases not matched to a gene: 5. Germline values: CDR1 ENHRY, CDR2 SYGVKD. This CDR3 is 15 amino acids long. In nucleotides, the CDR3 is TGTGCCATCAGTGAGAGCGACAGGGGGCGGACTGAAGCTTTCTTT. Translating it yields CAISESDRGRTEAFF.